These 8 T cell receptor beta chains originate from one sample sequenced in a study of PD-1 blockade in classical Hodgkin lymphoma (dated by TCRdb to 2018 to 2021). The sample's time point label, in plain terms: cycle 4 day 1 (C4D1), after five to seven weeks of nivolumab. Every trial patient had relapsed following autologous stem cell transplantation, and prior brentuximab vedotin exposure was what differed among cohorts A, B and C. Library generation was performed with the immunoSEQ multiplex PCR assay. What TCRdb holds here is the immuneACCESS table cut down to in-frame rearrangements. Part of the clones is not present; checked against another copy, under half of the missing clones reflect an unresolved V gene, and the others are unexplained. This sample has around 100,000 clones in its table, and 90% of those were observed once. Clones ranked in the top ten supply approximately 2.9% of the sample.

The sequencing used peripheral blood mononuclear cells (PBMCs), collected before the fourth cycle of nivolumab. Source of these receptors: a human donor with classical Hodgkin lymphoma.

In regard to this clone: The sample contains more than one DNA sequence encoding this CDR3. This rearrangement joins TRBV2 to TRBJ2-3; no definite D call. The germline V gene has CDR1 SNHLY and CDR2 FYNNEI. The ends were cut back, 2 bases at V and 6 bases at J, with 6 bases in the middle. CDR3 length equals 12 residues. The CDR3 spells CASSELGDTQYF. The CDR3 nucleotides read TGTGCCAGCAGTGAATTGGGGGATACGCAGTATTTT.

V gene TRBV6-6 combines with J gene TRBJ1-2, with D hard to call. The CDR3 loop spans 14 amino acids. V was trimmed by 0 bases and J by 6 bases, leaving 11 bases between them. Germline V CDR1 and CDR2: MNHNY, SVGAGI (reference sequence). In DNA, the CDR3 is TGTGCCAGCAGTTACTCGCGAGGAACGCATGGCTACACCTTC. It yields the protein CASSYSRGTHGYTF.

Notes on this clone: One junction end disagrees with the germline gene, perhaps due to a read error. CDR3 sequence: CASSQDLIGEAYGQYF. The CDR3 DNA reads as TGCGCCAGCAGCCAGGATCTCATTGGGGAGGCCTACGGGCAGTACTTC. V usage is TRBV4-3 and J usage is TRBJ2-7, with D possibly matching TRBD2 (6 bases). Germline CDR1 and CDR2: LGHNA and YSLEER. This CDR3 region has 16 residues.

This chain links TRBV7-9 with TRBJ1-5; D remains ambiguous. Trimming stripped 3 bases from V and 5 bases from J, with 5 bases between. This CDR3 has 12 amino acids. Germline lookup yields CDR1 SEHNR and CDR2 FQNEAQ (reference sequence). CDR3 DNA: TGTGCCAGCAGCTTTGGGGATCAGCCCCAGCATTTT. Translated: CASSFGDQPQHF.

The chain has TRBV6-5 and TRBJ1-3; D is ambiguous. Trimming pared 2 bases from V and 10 bases from J, leaving 12 bases between. Looked up from germline, CDR1 is MNHEY and CDR2 is SVGAGI. The CDR3 has 13 residues. DNA of the CDR3: TGTGCCAGCAGTTACGTACAGCCCGGAACCATATATTTT. As protein: CASSYVQPGTIYF.

V usage is TRBV7-2 and J usage is TRBJ2-1; possibly TRBD1 for D (5 bases). Trimming removed 1 base from V and 5 bases from J, with 9 bases in between. This CDR3 comprises 14 residues. The germline V gene has CDR1 SGHTA and CDR2 FQGNSA. CDR3 sequence reads: CASSLEGQNNEQFF. The CDR3 DNA reads TGTGCCAGCAGCTTAGAAGGACAAAACAATGAGCAGTTCTTC.

The chain employs TRBV27 and TRBJ2-1; TRBD2 agrees at 9 bases. Germline V CDR1 and CDR2: MNHEY, SMNVEV (reference sequence). The CDR3 runs to 16 residues. V was clipped by 2 bases and J by 7 bases; unmatched bases: 9. The CDR3 DNA is TGTGCCAGCAGTTTAGGCCTAGCGGGGATGTTGAATGAGCAGTTCTTC. This sequence encodes CASSLGLAGMLNEQFF.

V and J are TRBV11-2 and TRBJ1-1, with D maybe TRBD1 (5 bases). Germline CDR1 SGHAT, CDR2 FQNNGV. The CDR3 has 15 amino acids. Trimming left V 6 bases short and J 2 bases short, with 16 bases between. The CDR3 nucleotides are TGTGCCAGCAGGCGGCCGGGACGGACAAACACTGAAGCTTTCTTT. Encoded protein: CASRRPGRTNTEAFF.